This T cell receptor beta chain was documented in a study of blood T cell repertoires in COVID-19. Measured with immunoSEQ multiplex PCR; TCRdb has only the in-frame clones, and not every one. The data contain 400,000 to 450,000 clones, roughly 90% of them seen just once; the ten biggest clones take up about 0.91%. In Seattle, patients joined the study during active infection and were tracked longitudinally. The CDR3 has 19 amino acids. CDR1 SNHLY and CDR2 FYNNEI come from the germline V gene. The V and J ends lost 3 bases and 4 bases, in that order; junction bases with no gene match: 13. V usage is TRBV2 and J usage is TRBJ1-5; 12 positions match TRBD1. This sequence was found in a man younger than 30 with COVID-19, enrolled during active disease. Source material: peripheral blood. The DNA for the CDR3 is TGTGCCAGCAGTGAGTTGACGGGACAGGGGGCGCGAGGGAATCAGCCCCAGCATTTT. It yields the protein CASSELTGQGARGNQPQHF.